This entry concerns a single T cell receptor beta chain. The time point is: after neoadjuvant nivolumab, at surgical resection. The data were taken from a study of neoadjuvant anti-PD-1 for oral cavity cancer. CDR3 length: 17 amino acids. Germline V CDR1 and CDR2: SSHAT, FNYEAQ (reference sequence). The J segment lost 0 bases and the V segment lost 5 bases, leaving 6 bases of the junction unmatched. Repertoires were generated with immunoSEQ multiplex PCR, while TCRdb's copy carries only in-frame clones and drops some. The sample shows some 31,000 clones, roughly 85% of them seen only once. V gene TRBV7-7 combines with J gene TRBJ2-6; 8 positions agree with TRBD1. Source: PBMCs, taken after nivolumab (anti-PD-1) treatment. The source of this sequence is a person aged 40-85 years with oral cavity squamous cell carcinoma. CDR3 sequence (DNA): TGTGCCAGCAGCCACCGGGACAGGAACTCTGGGGCCAACGTCCTGACTTTC. Translated, it gives CASSHRDRNSGANVLTF. The full variable domain, its missing parts supplied by reference TRBV7-7 and TRBJ2-6, is GAGVSQSPRYKVTKRGQDVTLRCDPISSHATLYWYQQALGQGPEFLTYFNYEAQPDKSGLPSDRFSAERPEGSISTLTIQRTEQRDSAMYRCASSHRDRNSGANVLTFGAGSRLTVL.